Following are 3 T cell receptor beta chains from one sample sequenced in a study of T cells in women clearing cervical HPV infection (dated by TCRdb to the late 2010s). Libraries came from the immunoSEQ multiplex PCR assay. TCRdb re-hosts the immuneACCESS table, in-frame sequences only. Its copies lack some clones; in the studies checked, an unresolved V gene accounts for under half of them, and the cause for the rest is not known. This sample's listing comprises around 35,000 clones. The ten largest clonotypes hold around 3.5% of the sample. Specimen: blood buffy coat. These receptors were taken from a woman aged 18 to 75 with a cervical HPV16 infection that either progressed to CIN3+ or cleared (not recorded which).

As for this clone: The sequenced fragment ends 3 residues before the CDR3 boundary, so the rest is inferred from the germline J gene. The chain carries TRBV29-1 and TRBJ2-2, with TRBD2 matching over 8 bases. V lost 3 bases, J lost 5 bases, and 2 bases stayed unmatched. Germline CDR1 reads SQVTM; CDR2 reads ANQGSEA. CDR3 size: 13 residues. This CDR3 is CSVDGGVTGELFF. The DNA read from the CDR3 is TGCAGCGTTGACGGGGGGGTGACCGGGGAG.

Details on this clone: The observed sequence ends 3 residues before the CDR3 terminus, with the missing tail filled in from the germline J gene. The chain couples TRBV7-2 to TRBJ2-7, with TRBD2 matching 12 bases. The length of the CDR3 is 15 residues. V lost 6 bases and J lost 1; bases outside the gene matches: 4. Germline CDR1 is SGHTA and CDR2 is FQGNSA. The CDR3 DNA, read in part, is TGTGCCAGCAGTTACGGGACTAGCGGGTCCTACGAG. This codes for CASSYGTSGSYE. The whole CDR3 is CASSYGTSGSYEQYF.

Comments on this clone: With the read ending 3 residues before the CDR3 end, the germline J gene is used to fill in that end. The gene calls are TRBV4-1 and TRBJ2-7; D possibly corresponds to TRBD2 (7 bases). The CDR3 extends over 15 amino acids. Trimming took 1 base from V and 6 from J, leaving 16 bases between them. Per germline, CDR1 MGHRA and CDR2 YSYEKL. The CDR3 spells CASSQAGRGLFEQYF. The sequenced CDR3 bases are TGCGCCAGCAGCCAAGCGGGGCGGGGGCTGTTCGAG.